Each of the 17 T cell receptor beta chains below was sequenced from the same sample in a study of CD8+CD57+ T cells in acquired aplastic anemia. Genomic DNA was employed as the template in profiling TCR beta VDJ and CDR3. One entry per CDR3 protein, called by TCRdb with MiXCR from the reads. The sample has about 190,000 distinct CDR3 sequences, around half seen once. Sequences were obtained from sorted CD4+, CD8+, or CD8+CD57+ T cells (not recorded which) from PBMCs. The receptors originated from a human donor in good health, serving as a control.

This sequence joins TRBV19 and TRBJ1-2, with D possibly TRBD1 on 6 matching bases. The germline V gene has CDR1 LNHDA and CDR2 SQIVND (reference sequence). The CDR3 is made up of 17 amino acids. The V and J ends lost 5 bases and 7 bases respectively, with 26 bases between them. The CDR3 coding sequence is TGTGCCAGTAGTCCCTCCCCAGGGGCCACAGGGAGTTCTGGCTACACCTTC. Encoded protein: CASSPSPGATGSSGYTF. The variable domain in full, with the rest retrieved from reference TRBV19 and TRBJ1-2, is DGGITQSPKYLFRKEGQNVTLSCEQNLNHDAMYWYRQDPGQGLRLIYYSQIVNDFQKGDIAEGYSVSREKKESFPLTVTSAQKNPTAFYLCASSPSPGATGSSGYTFGSGTRLTVV.

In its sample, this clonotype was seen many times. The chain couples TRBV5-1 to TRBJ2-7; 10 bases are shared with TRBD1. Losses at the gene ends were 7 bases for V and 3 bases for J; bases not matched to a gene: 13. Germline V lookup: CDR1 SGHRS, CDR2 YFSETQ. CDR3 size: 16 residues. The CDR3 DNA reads TGCGCCAGCGCCTGGACAGGGGGAGCGGTAGGCTACGAGCAGTACTTC. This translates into CASAWTGGAVGYEQYF.

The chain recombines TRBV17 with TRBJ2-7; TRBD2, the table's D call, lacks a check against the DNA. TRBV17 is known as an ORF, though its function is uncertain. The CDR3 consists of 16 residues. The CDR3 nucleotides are TGTGCCGGCAGCTCCGTTCAGGCCCTTCCTCCCTACGAGCAGTACTTC. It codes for CAGSSVQALPPYEQYF.

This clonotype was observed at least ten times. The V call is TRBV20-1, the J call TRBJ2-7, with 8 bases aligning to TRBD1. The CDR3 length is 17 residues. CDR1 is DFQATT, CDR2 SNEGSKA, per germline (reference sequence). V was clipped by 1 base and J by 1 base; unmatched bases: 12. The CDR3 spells CSARAALRTGISYEQYF. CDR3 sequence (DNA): TGCAGTGCTAGAGCCGCACTCCGGACAGGGATTTCCTACGAGCAGTACTTC.

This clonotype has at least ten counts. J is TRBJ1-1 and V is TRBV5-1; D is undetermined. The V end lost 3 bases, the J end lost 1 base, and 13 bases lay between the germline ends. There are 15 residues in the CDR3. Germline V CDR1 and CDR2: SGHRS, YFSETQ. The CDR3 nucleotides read TGCGCCAGCAGCTCCCCGGGAGGTTCGAACACTGAAGCTTTCTTT. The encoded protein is CASSSPGGSNTEAFF.

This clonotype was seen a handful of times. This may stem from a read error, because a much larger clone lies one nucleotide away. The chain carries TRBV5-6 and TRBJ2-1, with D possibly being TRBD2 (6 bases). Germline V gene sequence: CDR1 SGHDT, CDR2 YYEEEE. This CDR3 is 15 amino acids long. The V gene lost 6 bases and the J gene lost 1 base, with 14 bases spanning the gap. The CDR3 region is CASIGGVWSYNEQFF. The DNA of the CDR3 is TGTGCCAGCATCGGAGGGGTCTGGTCCTACAATGAGCAGTTCTTC. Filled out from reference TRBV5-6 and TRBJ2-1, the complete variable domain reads DAGVTQSPTHLIKTRGQQVTLRCSPKSGHDTVSWYQQALGQGPQFIFQYYEEEERQRGNFPDRFSGHQFPNYSSELNVNALLLGDSALYLCASIGGVWSYNEQFFGPGTRLTVL.

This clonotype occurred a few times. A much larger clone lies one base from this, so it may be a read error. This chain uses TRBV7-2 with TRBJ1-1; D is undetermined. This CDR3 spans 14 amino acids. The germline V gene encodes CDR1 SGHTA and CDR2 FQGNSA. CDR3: CASSLLTDNTEALF. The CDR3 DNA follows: TGTGCCAGCAGCCTTCTCACAGACAACACTGAAGCTCTCTTT.

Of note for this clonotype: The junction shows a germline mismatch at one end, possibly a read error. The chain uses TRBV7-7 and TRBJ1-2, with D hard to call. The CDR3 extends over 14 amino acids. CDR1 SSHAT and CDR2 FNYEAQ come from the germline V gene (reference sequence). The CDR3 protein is CASIPGPQQHGYTF. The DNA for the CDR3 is TGTGCTAGCATCCCTGGGCCCCAACAACATGGCTACACCTTC.

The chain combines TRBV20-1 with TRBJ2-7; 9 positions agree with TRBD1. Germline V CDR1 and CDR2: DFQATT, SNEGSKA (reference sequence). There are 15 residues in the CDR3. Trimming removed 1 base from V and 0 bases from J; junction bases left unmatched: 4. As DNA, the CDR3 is TGCAGTGCTAGAGTTCGGACAGGGGTCTCCTACGAGCAGTACTTC. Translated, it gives CSARVRTGVSYEQYF.

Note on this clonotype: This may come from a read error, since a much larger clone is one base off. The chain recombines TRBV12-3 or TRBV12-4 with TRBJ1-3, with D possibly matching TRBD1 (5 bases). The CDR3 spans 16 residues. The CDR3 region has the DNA TGTGCCGGCAGCCCCCTCTGGGGGACGGTCGGAAACACCATATATTTT. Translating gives CAGSPLWGTVGNTIYF.

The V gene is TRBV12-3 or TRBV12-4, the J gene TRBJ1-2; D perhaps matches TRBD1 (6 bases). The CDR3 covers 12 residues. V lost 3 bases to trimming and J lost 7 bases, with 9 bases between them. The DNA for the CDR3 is TGTGCCAGCAGTTTCAAGGGGGGTGGCTACACCTTC. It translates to CASSFKGGGYTF.

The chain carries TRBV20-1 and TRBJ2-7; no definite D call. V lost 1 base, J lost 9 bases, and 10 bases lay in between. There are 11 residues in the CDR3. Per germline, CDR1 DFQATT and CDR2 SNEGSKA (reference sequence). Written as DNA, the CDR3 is TGCAGTGCTAGAGTTGGGGTATGGCAGTACTTC. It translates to CSARVGVWQYF.

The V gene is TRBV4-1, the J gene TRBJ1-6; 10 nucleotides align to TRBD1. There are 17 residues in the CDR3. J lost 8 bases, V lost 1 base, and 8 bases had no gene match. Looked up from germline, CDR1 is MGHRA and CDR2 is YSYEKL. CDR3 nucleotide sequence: TGCGCCAGCAGCCAAGTCATCGACAGGGGGCCTGATTCACCCCTCCACTTT. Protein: CASSQVIDRGPDSPLHF.

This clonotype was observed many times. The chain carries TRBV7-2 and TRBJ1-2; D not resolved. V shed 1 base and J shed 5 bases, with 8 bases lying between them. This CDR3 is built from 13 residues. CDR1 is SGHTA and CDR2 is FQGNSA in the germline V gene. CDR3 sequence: CASSLGDSYGYTF. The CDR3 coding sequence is TGTGCCAGCAGCTTAGGGGATTCGTATGGCTACACCTTC. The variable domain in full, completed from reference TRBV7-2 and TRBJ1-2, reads GAGVSQSPSNKVTEKGKDVELRCDPISGHTALYWYRQSLGQGLEFLIYFQGNSAPDKSGLPSDRFSAERTGGSVSTLTIQRTQQEDSAVYLCASSLGDSYGYTFGSGTRLTVV.

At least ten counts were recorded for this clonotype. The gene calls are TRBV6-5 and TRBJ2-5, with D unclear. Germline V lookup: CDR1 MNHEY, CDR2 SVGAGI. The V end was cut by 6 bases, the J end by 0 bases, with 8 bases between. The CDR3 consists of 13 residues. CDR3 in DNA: TGTGCCAGCAGCTCACTGGACCAAGAGACCCAGTACTTC. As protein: CASSSLDQETQYF.

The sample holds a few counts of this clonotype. The CDR3 here is CASSITSGDIEQFF. Written as DNA, the CDR3 is TGTGCCAGTAGTATTACTAGCGGGGACATTGAGCAGTTCTTC. The J gene is TRBJ2-1, the V gene TRBV19; the match to TRBD2 covers 10 bases. CDR3 length: 14 residues. Trimming at V came to 3 bases and at J to 9 bases, leaving 5 bases not matched to a gene. Germline CDR1 is LNHDA and CDR2 is SQIVND (reference sequence). Combining the CDR3 with reference TRBV19 and TRBJ2-1 gives the whole variable domain DGGITQSPKYLFRKEGQNVTLSCEQNLNHDAMYWYRQDPGQGLRLIYYSQIVNDFQKGDIAEGYSVSREKKESFPLTVTSAQKNPTAFYLCASSITSGDIEQFFGPGTRLTVL.

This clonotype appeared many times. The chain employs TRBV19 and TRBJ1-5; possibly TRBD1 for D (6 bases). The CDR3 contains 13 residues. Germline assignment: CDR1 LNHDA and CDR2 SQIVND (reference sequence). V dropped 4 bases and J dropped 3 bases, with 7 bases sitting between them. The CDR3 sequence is CASSRGHNQPQHF. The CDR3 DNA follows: TGTGCCAGTAGTAGGGGGCACAATCAGCCCCAGCATTTT.